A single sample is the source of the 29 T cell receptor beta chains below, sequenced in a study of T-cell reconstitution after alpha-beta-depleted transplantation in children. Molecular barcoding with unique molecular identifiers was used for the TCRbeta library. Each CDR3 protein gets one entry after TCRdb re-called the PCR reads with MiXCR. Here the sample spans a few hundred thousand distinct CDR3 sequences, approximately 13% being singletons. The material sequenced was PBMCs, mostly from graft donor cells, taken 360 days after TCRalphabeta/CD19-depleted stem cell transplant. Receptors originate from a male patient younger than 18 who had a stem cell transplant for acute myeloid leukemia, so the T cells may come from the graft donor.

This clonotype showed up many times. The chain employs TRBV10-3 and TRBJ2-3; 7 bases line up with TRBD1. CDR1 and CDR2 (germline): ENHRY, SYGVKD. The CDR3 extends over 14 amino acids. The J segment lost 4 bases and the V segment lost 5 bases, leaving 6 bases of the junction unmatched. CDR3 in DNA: TGTGCCATCAGTTCCGACAGGGCGGCAGATACGCAGTATTTT. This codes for CAISSDRAADTQYF.

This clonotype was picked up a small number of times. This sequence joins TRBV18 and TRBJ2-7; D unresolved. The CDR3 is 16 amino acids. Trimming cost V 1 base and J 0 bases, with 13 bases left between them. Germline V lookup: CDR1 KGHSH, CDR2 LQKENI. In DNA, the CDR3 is TGTGCCAGCTCACCACTAGGACCCCAAAGCTCCTACGAGCAGTACTTC. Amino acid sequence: CASSPLGPQSSYEQYF. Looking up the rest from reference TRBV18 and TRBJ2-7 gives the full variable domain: NAGVMQNPRHLVRRRGQEARLRCSPMKGHSHVYWYRQLPEEGLKFMVYLQKENIIDESGMPKERFSAEFPKEGPSILRIQQVVRGDSAAYFCASSPLGPQSSYEQYFGPGTRLTVT.

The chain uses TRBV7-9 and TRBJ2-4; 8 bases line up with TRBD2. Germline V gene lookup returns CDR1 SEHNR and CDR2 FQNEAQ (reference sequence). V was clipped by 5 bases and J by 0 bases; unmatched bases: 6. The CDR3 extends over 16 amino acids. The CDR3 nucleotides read TGTGCCAGCAGCCCACTAGCGGACTTAGCCAAAAACATTCAGTACTTC. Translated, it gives CASSPLADLAKNIQYF. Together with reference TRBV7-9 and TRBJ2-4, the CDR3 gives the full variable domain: DTGVSQNPRHKITKRGQNVTFRCDPISEHNRLYWYRQTLGQGPEFLTYFQNEAQLEKSRLLSDRFSAERPKGSFSTLEIQRTEQGDSAMYLCASSPLADLAKNIQYFGAGTRLSVL.

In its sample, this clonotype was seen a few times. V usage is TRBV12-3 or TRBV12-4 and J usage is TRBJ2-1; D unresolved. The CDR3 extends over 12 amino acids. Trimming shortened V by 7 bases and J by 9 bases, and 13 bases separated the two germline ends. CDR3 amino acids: CASTTTLVEQFF. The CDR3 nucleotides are TGTGCCAGCACCACAACCTTAGTTGAGCAGTTCTTC.

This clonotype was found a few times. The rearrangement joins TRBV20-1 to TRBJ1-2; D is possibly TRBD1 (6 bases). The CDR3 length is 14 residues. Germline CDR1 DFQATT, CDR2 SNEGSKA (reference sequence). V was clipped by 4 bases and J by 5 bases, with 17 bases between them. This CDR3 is CSAIPQGRIYGYTF. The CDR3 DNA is TGCAGTGCTATCCCCCAGGGGAGGATATATGGCTACACCTTC.

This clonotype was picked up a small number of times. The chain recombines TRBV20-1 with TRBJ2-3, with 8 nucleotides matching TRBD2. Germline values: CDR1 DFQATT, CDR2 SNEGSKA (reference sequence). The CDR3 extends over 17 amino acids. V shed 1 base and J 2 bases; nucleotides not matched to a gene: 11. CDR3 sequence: CSARVKRVAGHTDTQYF. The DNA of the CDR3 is TGCAGTGCTAGAGTCAAGAGGGTAGCGGGACACACAGATACGCAGTATTTT.

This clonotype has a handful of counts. CDR3 DNA: TGTGCCAGCAGTTTTCTCAGCAGACCCTACGAGCAGTACTTC. Translation gives CASSFLSRPYEQYF. This chain links TRBV28 with TRBJ2-7; D is unresolved. Germline-derived CDR1 and CDR2 are MDHEN and SYDVKM. CDR3 size: 14 residues. The germline V and J ends were trimmed by 3 bases and 2 bases, with 11 bases remaining between them.

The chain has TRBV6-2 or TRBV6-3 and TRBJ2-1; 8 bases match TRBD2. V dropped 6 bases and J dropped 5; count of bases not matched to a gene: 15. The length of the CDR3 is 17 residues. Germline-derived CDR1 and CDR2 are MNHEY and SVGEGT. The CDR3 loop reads CASSYEAPGGPDNEQFF. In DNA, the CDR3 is TGTGCCAGCAGCTATGAAGCTCCGGGAGGGCCCGACAATGAGCAGTTCTTC.

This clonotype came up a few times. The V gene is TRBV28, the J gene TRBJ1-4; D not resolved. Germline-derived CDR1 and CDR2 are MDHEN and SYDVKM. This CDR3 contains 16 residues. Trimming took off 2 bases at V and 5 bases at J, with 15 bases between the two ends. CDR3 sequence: CASSLPPGAVNEKLFF. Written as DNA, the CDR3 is TGTGCCAGCAGTTTACCTCCGGGAGCCGTGAATGAAAAACTGTTTTTT.

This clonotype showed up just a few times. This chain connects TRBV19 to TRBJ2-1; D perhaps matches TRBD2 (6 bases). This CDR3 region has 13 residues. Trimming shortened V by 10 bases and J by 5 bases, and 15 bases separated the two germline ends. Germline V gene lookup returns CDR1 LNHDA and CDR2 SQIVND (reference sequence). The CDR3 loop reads CATMEGTHNEQFF. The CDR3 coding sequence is TGTGCCACTATGGAGGGGACGCACAATGAGCAGTTCTTC. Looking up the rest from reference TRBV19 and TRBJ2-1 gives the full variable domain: DGGITQSPKYLFRKEGQNVTLSCEQNLNHDAMYWYRQDPGQGLRLIYYSQIVNDFQKGDIAEGYSVSREKKESFPLTVTSAQKNPTAFYLCATMEGTHNEQFFGPGTRLTVL.

CDR3 DNA: TGTGCCAGCAAACGGACGGTTACTAATGAAAAACTGTTTTTT. This codes for CASKRTVTNEKLFF. The rearrangement uses TRBV6-1 and TRBJ1-4; D unclear. Germline V lookup: CDR1 MNHNS, CDR2 SASEGT. V was cut by 7 bases and J by 2 bases, with 11 bases left in between. The CDR3 extends over 14 amino acids.

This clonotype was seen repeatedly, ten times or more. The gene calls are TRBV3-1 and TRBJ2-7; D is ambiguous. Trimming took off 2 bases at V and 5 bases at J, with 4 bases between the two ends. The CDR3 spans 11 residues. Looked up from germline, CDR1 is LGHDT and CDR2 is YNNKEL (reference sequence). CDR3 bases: TGTGCCAGCAGCCAAATCGACGAGCAGTACTTC. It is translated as CASSQIDEQYF.

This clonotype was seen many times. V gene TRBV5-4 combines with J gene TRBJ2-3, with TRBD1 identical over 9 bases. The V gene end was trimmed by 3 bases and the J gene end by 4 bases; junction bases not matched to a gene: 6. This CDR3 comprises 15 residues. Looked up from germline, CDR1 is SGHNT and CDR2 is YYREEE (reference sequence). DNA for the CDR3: TGTGCCAGCAGCTCCGGACAGGGGAGACCAGATACGCAGTATTTT. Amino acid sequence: CASSSGQGRPDTQYF.

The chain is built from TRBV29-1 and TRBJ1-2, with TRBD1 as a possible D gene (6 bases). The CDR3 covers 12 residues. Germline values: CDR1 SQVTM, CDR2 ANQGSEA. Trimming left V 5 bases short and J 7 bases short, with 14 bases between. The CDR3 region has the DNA TGCAGCGTTAGGGGGGTTTTAAGTGGCTACACCTTC. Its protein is CSVRGVLSGYTF.

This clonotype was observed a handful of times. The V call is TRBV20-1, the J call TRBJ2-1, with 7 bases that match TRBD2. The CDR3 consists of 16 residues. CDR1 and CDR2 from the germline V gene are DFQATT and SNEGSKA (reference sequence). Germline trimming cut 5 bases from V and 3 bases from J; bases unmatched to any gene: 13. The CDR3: CSAPTSLGVHYNEQFF. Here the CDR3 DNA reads TGCAGTGCTCCGACTAGCTTGGGGGTCCACTACAATGAGCAGTTCTTC.

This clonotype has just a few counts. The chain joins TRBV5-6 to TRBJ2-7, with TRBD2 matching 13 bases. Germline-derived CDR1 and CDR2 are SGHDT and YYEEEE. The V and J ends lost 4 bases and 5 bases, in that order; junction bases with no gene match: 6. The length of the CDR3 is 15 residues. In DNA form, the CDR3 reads TGTGCCAGCAGCCCCGGGACTAGCGGGATTGACGAGCAGTACTTC. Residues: CASSPGTSGIDEQYF.

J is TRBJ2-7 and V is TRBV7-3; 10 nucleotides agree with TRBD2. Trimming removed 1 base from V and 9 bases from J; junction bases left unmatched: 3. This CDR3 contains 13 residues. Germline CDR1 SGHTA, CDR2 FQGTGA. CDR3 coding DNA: TGTGCCAGCAGCTTAAGCGGACTAGCGGCGCAGTACTTC. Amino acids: CASSLSGLAAQYF.

The CDR3 loop reads CASSQDIAGGGSKAQYF. The DNA for the CDR3 is TGTGCCAGCAGCCAAGACATAGCGGGAGGAGGGTCAAAGGCGCAGTATTTT. J is TRBJ2-3 and V is TRBV4-2; TRBD2 agrees at 10 bases. Germline V CDR1 and CDR2: LGHNA, YNFKEQ. This CDR3 is built from 17 residues. The ends lost 0 bases at V and 10 bases at J; junction bases unmatched: 13.

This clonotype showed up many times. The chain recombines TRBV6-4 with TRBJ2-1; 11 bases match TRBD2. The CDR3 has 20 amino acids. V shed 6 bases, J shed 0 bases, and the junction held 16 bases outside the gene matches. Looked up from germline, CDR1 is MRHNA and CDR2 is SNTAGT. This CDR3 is CASRHPWTSGPLSSYNEQFF. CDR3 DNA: TGTGCCAGCAGACATCCGTGGACTAGCGGGCCTCTTAGCTCCTACAATGAGCAGTTCTTC.

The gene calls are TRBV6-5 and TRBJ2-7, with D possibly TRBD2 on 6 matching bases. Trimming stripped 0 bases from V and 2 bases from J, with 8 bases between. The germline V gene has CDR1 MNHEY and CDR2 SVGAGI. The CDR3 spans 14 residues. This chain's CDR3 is CASSYSRDAYEQYF. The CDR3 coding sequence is TGTGCCAGCAGTTACTCGCGGGACGCCTACGAGCAGTACTTC.

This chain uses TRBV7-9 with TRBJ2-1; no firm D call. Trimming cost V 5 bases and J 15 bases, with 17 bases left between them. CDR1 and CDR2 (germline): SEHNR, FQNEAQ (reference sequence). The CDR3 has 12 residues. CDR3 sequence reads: CASSPRADPRFF. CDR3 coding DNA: TGTGCCAGCAGCCCAAGGGCGGATCCGCGGTTCTTC.

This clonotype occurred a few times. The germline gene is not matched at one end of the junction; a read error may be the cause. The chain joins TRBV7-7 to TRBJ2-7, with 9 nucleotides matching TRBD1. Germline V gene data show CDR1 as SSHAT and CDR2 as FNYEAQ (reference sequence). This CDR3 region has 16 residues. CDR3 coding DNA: TGTGCTAGCACCACCGGGGGACAGGGTCCCTCCTACGAGCAGTACTTC. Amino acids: CASTTGGQGPSYEQYF. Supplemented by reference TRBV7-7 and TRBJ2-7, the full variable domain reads GAGVSQSPRYKVTKRGQDVTLRCDPISSHATLYWYQQALGQGPEFLTYFNYEAQPDKSGLPSDRFSAERPEGSISTLTIQRTEQRDSAMYRCASTTGGQGPSYEQYFGPGTRLTVT.

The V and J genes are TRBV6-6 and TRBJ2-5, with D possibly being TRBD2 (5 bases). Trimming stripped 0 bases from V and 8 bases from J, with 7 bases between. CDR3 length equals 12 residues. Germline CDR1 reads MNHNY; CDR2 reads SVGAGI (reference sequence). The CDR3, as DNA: TGTGCCAGCAGTTACTCCAGCGGTACCCAGTACTTC. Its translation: CASSYSSGTQYF.

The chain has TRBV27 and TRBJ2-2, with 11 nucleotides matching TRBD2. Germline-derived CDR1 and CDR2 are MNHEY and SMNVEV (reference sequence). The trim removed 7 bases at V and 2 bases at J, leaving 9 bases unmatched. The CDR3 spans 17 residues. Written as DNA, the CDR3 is TGTGCCAGCATAAGACGGGGACTAGCGGTAAACACCGGGGAGCTGTTTTTT. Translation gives CASIRRGLAVNTGELFF.

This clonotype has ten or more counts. The CDR3 region is CASSLAQGGLAKNIQYF. DNA for the CDR3: TGTGCCAGCAGCCTAGCGCAGGGGGGCCTAGCCAAAAACATTCAGTACTTC. The chain carries TRBV28 and TRBJ2-4, with D perhaps matching TRBD1 (7 bases). V shed 6 bases and J shed 0 bases, with 18 bases lying between them. Germline values: CDR1 MDHEN, CDR2 SYDVKM. The CDR3 is made up of 17 amino acids.

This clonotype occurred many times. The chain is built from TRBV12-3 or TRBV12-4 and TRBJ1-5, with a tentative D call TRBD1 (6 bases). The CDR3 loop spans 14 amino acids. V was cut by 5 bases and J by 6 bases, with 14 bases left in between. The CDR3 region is CASSVGGVSQPQHF. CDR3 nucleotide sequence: TGTGCCAGCAGTGTAGGGGGGGTGAGTCAGCCCCAGCATTTT.

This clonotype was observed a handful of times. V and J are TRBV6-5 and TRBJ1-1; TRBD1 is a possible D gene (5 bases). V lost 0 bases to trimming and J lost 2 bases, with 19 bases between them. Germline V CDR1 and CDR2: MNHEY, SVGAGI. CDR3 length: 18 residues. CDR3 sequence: CASSYSVRTTIVNTEAFF. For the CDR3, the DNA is TGTGCCAGCAGTTACTCTGTCCGGACAACTATAGTTAACACTGAAGCTTTCTTT.

The CDR3 sequence is CASSPRTASYEQYV. CDR3 nucleotides: TGTGCCAGCAGCCCGCGGACAGCGAGCTACGAGCAGTACGTC. The chain uses TRBV11-2 and TRBJ2-7, with D perhaps TRBD1 (6 bases). The germline V gene has CDR1 SGHAT and CDR2 FQNNGV. The CDR3 is 14 residues long. With 5 bases removed from V and 3 bases from J, the gap between germline ends came to 14 bases.

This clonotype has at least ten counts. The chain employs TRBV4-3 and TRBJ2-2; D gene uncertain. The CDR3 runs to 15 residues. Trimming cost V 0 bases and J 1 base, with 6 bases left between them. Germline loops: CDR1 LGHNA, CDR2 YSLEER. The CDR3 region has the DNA TGCGCCAGCAGCCAAGATTTCAGGAACACCGGGGAGCTGTTTTTT. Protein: CASSQDFRNTGELFF.